This T cell receptor beta chain is drawn from a study of cytomegalovirus exposure and HLA in healthy donors. The table came from immunoSEQ multiplex PCR; TCRdb's copy has only in-frame clones and leaves some out. Among hundreds of thousands of clones listed, more than 80% were seen once. The germline CDR1 and CDR2 sequences are SNHLY and FYNNEI. The CDR3 is made up of 16 amino acids. V was clipped by 2 bases and J by 10 bases; unmatched bases: 10. This TCR was sampled from a woman between 18 and 30 years old in good health and CMV-seronegative. The sequencing input was PBMCs. The chain uses TRBV2 and TRBJ2-1; 11 bases align to TRBD2. The CDR3 loop is CASSEWNSGGAEEQFF. In nucleotides, the CDR3 is TGTGCCAGCAGTGAATGGAATAGCGGGGGGGCGGAAGAGCAGTTCTTC.